Each of the 16 T cell receptor beta chains below was sequenced from the same sample in a study of blood T cell repertoires in COVID-19. Measured with immunoSEQ multiplex PCR; TCRdb has only the in-frame clones, and not every one. The sample holds a few hundred thousand clones; approximately 84% are singletons and the top ten take roughly 3.1%. Specimen: PBMCs or T cells enriched from blood (not recorded which). These receptors were obtained from a middle-aged man who had recovered from COVID-19.

The J gene is TRBJ2-7, the V gene TRBV9; TRBD1 matches 10 bases. The CDR3 has 17 amino acids. Per germline, CDR1 SGDLS and CDR2 YYNGEE. V lost 4 bases and J lost 4; bases outside the gene matches: 14. The CDR3 DNA is TGTGCCAGCAGCCCACGACCGGGACAGGGGTTTCCATACGAGCAGTACTTC. It translates to CASSPRPGQGFPYEQYF.

This sequence joins TRBV14 and TRBJ1-4; TRBD1 matches 8 bases. V lost 4 bases to trimming and J lost 8 bases; unmatched junction nucleotides: 15. This CDR3 region has 17 residues. In germline, CDR1 is SGHDN, CDR2 FVKESK. CDR3 protein: CASSPGALRGPGEKLFF. Written as DNA, the CDR3 is TGTGCCAGCAGCCCGGGAGCGCTCAGGGGGCCCGGAGAAAAACTGTTTTTT.

V usage is TRBV5-1 and J usage is TRBJ2-5, with 7 nucleotides matching TRBD1. V was pared by 0 bases and J by 4 bases, with 6 bases of the junction left unmatched. CDR1 and CDR2 from the germline V gene are SGHRS and YFSETQ. The CDR3 has 15 amino acids. The CDR3 here is CASSLELGGAETQYF. CDR3 sequence (DNA): TGCGCCAGCAGCTTGGAATTAGGGGGCGCAGAGACCCAGTACTTC.

The CDR3 loop is CASSVYTGRPDEQFF. In nucleotides, the CDR3 is TGTGCCAGCAGCGTCTACACAGGGCGTCCGGATGAGCAGTTCTTC. The chain couples TRBV7-9 to TRBJ2-1, with a weak D call TRBD1 (6 bases). The CDR3 is 15 residues long. Germline values: CDR1 SEHNR, CDR2 FQNEAQ (reference sequence). Trimming left V 5 bases short and J 8 bases short, with 19 bases between.

The chain links TRBV14 to TRBJ2-7; 9 bases line up with TRBD1. The germline V gene has CDR1 SGHDN and CDR2 FVKESK. Trimming at V came to 4 bases and at J to 3 bases, leaving 7 bases not matched to a gene. The CDR3 loop spans 15 amino acids. This CDR3 reads CASSPDPDRGYEQYF. The CDR3 DNA follows: TGTGCCAGCAGCCCTGACCCGGACAGGGGCTACGAGCAGTACTTC.

The V and J genes are TRBV28 and TRBJ1-2; 12 bases agree with TRBD1. Trimming removed 8 bases from V and 1 base from J; junction bases left unmatched: 8. CDR1 is MDHEN and CDR2 is SYDVKM in the germline V gene. The CDR3 runs to 16 residues. In nucleotides, the CDR3 is TGTGCCAGCGCGGCCGGGACAGGGGGCGTTAACTATGGCTACACCTTC. It is translated as CASAAGTGGVNYGYTF.

This clone was counted a single time. The chain recombines TRBV9 with TRBJ1-4; D gene uncertain. V lost 0 bases and J lost 8, with 11 bases in between. The CDR3 is 14 residues long. Germline loops: CDR1 SGDLS, CDR2 YYNGEE. The CDR3 protein is CASSVGVGEEKLFF. DNA of the CDR3: TGTGCCAGCAGCGTAGGAGTTGGGGAGGAAAAACTGTTTTTT.

The genes are TRBV27 and TRBJ2-1; the match to TRBD2 covers 8 bases. Germline V gene sequence: CDR1 MNHEY, CDR2 SMNVEV (reference sequence). V dropped 3 bases and J dropped 0; count of bases not matched to a gene: 10. The CDR3 contains 18 residues. The CDR3 loop is CASSFGLAGYSSYNEQFF. CDR3 DNA sequence: TGTGCCAGCAGTTTTGGCCTAGCGGGCTACAGCTCCTACAATGAGCAGTTCTTC.

V is TRBV9 and J is TRBJ2-2, with a tentative D call TRBD1 (6 bases). There are 14 residues in the CDR3. CDR1 SGDLS and CDR2 YYNGEE come from the germline V gene. The ends were cut back, 3 bases at V and 7 bases at J, with 13 bases in the middle. The CDR3 loop is CASSATGTGGELFF. Here the CDR3 DNA reads TGTGCCAGCAGCGCAACAGGGACGGGCGGGGAGCTGTTTTTT. Full variable domain (remainder filled in from reference TRBV9 and TRBJ2-2): DSGVTQTPKHLITATGQRVTLRCSPRSGDLSVYWYQQSLDQGLQFLIQYYNGEERAKGNILERFSAQQFPDLHSELNLSSLELGDSALYFCASSATGTGGELFFGEGSRLTVL.

Here the CDR3 reads CASSDRPGETQYF. The CDR3 nucleotides are TGTGCCAGTTCGGATCGCCCGGGGGAGACCCAGTACTTC. The rearrangement joins TRBV19 to TRBJ2-5; the D gene is possibly TRBD2 (5 bases). CDR1 and CDR2 from the germline V gene are LNHDA and SQIVND (reference sequence). The CDR3 totals 13 residues. The ends were cut back, 8 bases at V and 5 bases at J, with 15 bases in the middle.

The V and J genes are TRBV11-3 and TRBJ2-1; TRBD2 aligns across 8 bases. With V trimmed by 4 bases and J by 0 bases, 2 bases remained unmatched. This CDR3 contains 15 residues. Germline CDR1 reads SGHNT; CDR2 reads YENEEA. CDR3 bases: TGTGCCAGCAGCTCCGGGACTAGCTCCTACAATGAGCAGTTCTTC. This translates into CASSSGTSSYNEQFF. The complete variable domain, with remaining parts taken from reference TRBV11-3 and TRBJ2-1, reads EAGVVQSPRYKIIEKKQPVAFWCNPISGHNTLYWYLQNLGQGPELLIRYENEEAVDDSQLPKDRFSAERLKGVDSTLKIQPAELGDSAVYLCASSSGTSSYNEQFFGPGTRLTVL.

This chain connects TRBV7-9 to TRBJ1-2; D not resolved. This CDR3 is 13 amino acids long. Germline V gene data show CDR1 as SEHNR and CDR2 as FQNEAQ (reference sequence). Trimming left V 6 bases short and J 4 bases short, with 12 bases between. CDR3 region: CASSSGAGYGYTF. The CDR3 region has the DNA TGTGCCAGCAGTTCAGGAGCGGGCTATGGCTACACCTTC.

This clone was seen just once. The chain links TRBV3-1 (or the pseudogene TRBV3-2) to TRBJ2-1, with D maybe TRBD2 (5 bases). Germline V CDR1 and CDR2: LGHDT, YNNKEL (reference sequence). V lost 1 base, J lost 4 bases, and 14 bases lay in between. The CDR3 sequence is 16 residues long. The CDR3 loop is CASSQASPRGYNEQFF. The CDR3, as DNA: TGTGCCAGCAGCCAAGCCTCTCCGAGAGGGTACAATGAGCAGTTCTTC.

The CDR3 DNA sequence: TGCGCCAGCAGCCTTGGGACAGGGGAATATGGCTACACCTTC. This translates into CASSLGTGEYGYTF. The chain employs TRBV4-1 and TRBJ1-2; 10 bases agree with TRBD1. V shed 4 bases and J 5 bases; nucleotides not matched to a gene: 4. Germline V gene sequence: CDR1 MGHRA, CDR2 YSYEKL. The CDR3 length is 14 residues.

The chain employs TRBV19 and TRBJ1-5; 9 positions match TRBD1. The CDR3 contains 18 residues. The germline V gene encodes CDR1 LNHDA and CDR2 SQIVND (reference sequence). Trimming at V came to 3 bases and at J to 7 bases, leaving 16 bases not matched to a gene. CDR3 nucleotide sequence: TGTGCCAGTAGTATTGAGACAGGGGGGCAGTTTATCGGGCAGCCCCAGCATTTT. It codes for CASSIETGGQFIGQPQHF.

This chain links TRBV5-1 with TRBJ1-4; TRBD1 aligns across 7 bases. The CDR3 totals 14 residues. After removal of 0 bases from V and 7 bases from J, the junction contained 3 bases not matched to a gene. CDR1 and CDR2 (germline): SGHRS, YFSETQ. The DNA of the CDR3 is TGCGCCAGCAGCTTGGGACAGGGAGGTGAAAAACTGTTTTTT. Amino acids: CASSLGQGGEKLFF.